This TCR beta chain was found in a study of T cell changes during pregnancy in multiple sclerosis. Using immunoSEQ multiplex PCR, the repertoire was profiled, and TCRdb retains in-frame clones only, with some absent. The sample has approximately 120,000 clones; roughly 95% are singletons. Germline values: CDR1 MDHEN, CDR2 SYDVKM. This CDR3 contains 17 residues. After removal of 2 bases from V and 4 bases from J, the junction contained 8 bases not matched to a gene. This rearrangement joins TRBV28 to TRBJ1-2; 12 positions match TRBD1. This receptor was obtained from a female donor with multiple sclerosis, enrolled in a pregnancy study. The source was peripheral blood, collected after pregnancy. This CDR3 reads CASSLGGTGGRGYGYTF. The CDR3 DNA reads as TGTGCCAGCAGTTTAGGGGGGACAGGGGGCCGGGGCTATGGCTACACCTTC.